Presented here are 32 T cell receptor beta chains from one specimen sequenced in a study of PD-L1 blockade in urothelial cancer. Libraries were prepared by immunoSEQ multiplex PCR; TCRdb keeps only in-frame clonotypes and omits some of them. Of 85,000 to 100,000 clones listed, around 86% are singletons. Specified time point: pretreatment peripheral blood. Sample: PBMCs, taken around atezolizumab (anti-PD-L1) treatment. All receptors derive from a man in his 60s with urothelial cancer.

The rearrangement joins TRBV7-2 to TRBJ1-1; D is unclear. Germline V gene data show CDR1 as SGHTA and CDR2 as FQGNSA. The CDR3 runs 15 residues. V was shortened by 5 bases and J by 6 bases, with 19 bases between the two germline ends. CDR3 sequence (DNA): TGTGCCAGCAGCCCCGGAGGAGTCGGGCAGGCTGAAGCTTTCTTT. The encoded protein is CASSPGGVGQAEAFF.

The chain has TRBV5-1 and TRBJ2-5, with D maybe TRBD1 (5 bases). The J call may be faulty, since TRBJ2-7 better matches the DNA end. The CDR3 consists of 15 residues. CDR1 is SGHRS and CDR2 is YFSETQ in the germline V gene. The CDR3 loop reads CASSYQGPPAYEQYF. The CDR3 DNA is TGCGCCAGCAGCTATCAGGGCCCTCCAGCCTACGAGCAGTACTTC.

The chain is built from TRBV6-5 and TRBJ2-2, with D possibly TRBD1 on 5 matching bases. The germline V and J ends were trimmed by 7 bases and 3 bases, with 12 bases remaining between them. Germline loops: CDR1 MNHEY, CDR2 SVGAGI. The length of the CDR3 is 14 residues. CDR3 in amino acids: CASIQAYDTGELFF. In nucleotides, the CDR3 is TGTGCCAGCATACAGGCTTACGACACCGGGGAGCTGTTTTTT.

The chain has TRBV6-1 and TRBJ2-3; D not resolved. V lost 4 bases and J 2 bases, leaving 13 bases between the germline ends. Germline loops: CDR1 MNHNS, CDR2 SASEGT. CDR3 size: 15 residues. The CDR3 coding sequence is TGTGCCAGCAGTGTTCTTCCCACCTACACAGATACGCAGTATTTT. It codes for CASSVLPTYTDTQYF.

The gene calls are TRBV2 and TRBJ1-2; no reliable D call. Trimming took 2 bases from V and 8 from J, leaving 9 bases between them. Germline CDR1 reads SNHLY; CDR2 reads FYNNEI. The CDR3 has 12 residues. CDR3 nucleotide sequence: TGTGCCAGCAGTGAACGGGTAGAGGGCTACACCTTC. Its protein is CASSERVEGYTF.

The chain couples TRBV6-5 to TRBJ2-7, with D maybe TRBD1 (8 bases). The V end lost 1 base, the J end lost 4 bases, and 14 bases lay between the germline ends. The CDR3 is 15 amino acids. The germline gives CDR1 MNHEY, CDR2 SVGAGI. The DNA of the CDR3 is TGTGCCAGCAGTTACTACAGGGGGGGTCCTTACGAGCAGTACTTC. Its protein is CASSYYRGGPYEQYF.

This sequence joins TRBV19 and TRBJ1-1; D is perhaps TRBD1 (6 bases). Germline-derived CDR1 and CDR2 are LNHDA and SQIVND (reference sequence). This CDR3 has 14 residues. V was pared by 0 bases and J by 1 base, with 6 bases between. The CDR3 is CASSIETGNTEAFF. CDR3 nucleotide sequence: TGTGCCAGTAGTATAGAGACAGGGAACACTGAAGCTTTCTTT.

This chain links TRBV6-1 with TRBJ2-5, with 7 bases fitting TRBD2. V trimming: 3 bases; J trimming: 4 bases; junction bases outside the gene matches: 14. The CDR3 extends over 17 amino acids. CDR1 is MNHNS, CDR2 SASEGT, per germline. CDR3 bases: TGTGCCAGCAGTGAGGCTTGGGGCGGGAGAGGGAGAGAGACCCAGTACTTC. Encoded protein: CASSEAWGGRGRETQYF.

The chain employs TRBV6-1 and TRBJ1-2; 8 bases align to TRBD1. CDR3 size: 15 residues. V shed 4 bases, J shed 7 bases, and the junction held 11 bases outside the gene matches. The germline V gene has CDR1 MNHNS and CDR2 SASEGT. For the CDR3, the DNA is TGTGCCAGCAGTGGCCGGGGGACAGGTTTTTTTGGCTACACCTTC. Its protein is CASSGRGTGFFGYTF.

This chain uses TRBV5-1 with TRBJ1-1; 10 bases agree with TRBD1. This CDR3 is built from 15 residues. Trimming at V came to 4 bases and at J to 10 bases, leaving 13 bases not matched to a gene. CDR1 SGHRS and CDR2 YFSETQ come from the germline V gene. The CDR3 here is CASSQGQGVYVGAFF. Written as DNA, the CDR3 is TGCGCCAGCAGCCAAGGACAGGGGGTATACGTGGGAGCTTTCTTT. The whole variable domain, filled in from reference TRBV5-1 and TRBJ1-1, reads KAGVTQTPRYLIKTRGQQVTLSCSPISGHRSVSWYQQTPGQGLQFLFEYFSETQRNKGNFPGRFSGRQFSNSRSEMNVSTLELGDSALYLCASSQGQGVYVGAFFGQGTRLTVV.

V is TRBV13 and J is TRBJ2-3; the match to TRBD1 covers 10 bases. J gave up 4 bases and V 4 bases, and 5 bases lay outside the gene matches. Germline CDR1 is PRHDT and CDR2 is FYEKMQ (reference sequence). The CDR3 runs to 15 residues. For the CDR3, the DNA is TGTGCCAGCAGCTCGATGGACAGGGGGGCAGATACGCAGTATTTT. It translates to CASSSMDRGADTQYF.

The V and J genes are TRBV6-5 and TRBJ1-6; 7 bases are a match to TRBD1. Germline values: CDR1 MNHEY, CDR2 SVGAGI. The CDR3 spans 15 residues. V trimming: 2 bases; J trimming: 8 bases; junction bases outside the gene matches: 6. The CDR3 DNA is TGTGCCAGCAGTTACACAACCGGGACAGATTCACCCCTCCACTTT. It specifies CASSYTTGTDSPLHF.

The CDR3 DNA sequence: TGTGCCAGCAGCTTAGGACTACGTCAAGAGACCCAGTACTTC. This translates into CASSLGLRQETQYF. V gene TRBV7-2 combines with J gene TRBJ2-5; D might be TRBD2 (5 bases). Trimming took off 1 base at V and 2 bases at J, with 8 bases between the two ends. This CDR3 is built from 14 residues. Germline V gene lookup returns CDR1 SGHTA and CDR2 FQGNSA.

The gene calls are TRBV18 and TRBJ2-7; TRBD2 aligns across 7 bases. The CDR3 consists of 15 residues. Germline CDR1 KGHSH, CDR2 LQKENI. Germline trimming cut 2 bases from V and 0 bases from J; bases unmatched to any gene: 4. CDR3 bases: TGTGCCAGCTCACCAGCGGGAGAGGTCTCCTACGAGCAGTACTTC. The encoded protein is CASSPAGEVSYEQYF.

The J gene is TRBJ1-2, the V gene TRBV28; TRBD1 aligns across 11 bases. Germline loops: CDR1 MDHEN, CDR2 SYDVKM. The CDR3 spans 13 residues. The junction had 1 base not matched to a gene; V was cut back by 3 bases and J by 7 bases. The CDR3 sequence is CASSLDRGLGYTF. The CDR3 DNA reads TGTGCCAGCAGTTTGGACAGGGGGCTTGGCTACACCTTC.

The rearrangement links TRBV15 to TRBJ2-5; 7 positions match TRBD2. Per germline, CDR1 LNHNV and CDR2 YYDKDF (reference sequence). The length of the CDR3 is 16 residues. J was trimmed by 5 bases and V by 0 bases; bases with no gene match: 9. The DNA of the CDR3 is TGTGCCACCAGCAGAGAGGCGGGGACTATTAGCGAGACCCAGTACTTC. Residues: CATSREAGTISETQYF.

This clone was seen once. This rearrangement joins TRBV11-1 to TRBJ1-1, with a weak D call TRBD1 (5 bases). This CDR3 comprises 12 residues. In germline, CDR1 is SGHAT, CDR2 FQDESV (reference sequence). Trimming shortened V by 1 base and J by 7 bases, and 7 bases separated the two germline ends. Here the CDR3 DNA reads TGTGCCAGCAGCTTAGGGGGCGGTGAAGCTTTCTTT. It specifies CASSLGGGEAFF.

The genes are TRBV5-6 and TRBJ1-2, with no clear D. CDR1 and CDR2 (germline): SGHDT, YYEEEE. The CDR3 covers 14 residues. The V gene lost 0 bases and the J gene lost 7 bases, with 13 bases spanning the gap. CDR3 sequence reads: CASSLGRFGGGYTF. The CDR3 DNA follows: TGTGCCAGCAGCTTGGGGCGGTTCGGAGGTGGCTACACCTTC. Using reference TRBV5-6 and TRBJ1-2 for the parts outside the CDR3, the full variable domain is DAGVTQSPTHLIKTRGQQVTLRCSPKSGHDTVSWYQQALGQGPQFIFQYYEEEERQRGNFPDRFSGHQFPNYSSELNVNALLLGDSALYLCASSLGRFGGGYTFGSGTRLTVV.

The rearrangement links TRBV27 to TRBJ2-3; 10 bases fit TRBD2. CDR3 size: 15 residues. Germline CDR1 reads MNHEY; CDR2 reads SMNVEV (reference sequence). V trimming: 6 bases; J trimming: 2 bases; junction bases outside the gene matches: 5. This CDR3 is CASSYSGGHTDTQYF. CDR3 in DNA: TGTGCCAGCAGCTATAGCGGGGGGCACACAGATACGCAGTATTTT.

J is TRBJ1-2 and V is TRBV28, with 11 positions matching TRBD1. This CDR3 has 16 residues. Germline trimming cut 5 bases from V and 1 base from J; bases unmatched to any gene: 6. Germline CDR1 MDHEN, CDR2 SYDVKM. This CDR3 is CASSPGTGGNNYGYTF. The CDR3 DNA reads TGTGCCAGCAGTCCCGGGACAGGGGGTAATAACTATGGCTACACCTTC.

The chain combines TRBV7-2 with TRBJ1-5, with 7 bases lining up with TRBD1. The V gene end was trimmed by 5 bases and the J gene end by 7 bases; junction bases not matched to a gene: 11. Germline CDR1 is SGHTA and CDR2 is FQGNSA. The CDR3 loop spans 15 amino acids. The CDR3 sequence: CASSLIPTGYQPQHF. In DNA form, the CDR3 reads TGTGCCAGCAGCCTAATCCCGACAGGGTACCAGCCCCAGCATTTT.

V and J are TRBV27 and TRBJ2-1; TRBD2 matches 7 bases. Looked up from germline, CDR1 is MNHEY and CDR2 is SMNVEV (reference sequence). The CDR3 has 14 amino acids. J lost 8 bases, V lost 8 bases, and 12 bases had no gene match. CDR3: CASGLAGVLDEQFF. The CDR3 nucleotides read TGTGCCAGCGGCCTGGCGGGGGTCTTGGATGAGCAGTTCTTC.

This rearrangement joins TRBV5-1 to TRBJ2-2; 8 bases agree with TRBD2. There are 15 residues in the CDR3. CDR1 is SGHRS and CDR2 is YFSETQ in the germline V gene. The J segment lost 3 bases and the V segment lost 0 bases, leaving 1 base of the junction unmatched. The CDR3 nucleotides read TGCGCCAGCAGCTTGGACGGGAGGGACACCGGGGAGCTGTTTTTT. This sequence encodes CASSLDGRDTGELFF.

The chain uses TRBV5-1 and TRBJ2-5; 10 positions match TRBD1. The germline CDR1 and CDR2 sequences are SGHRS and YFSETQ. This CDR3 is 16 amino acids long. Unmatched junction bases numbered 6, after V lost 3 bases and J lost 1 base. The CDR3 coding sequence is TGCGCCAGCAGCTACTCCGGGACAGGGGTCCAAGAGACCCAGTACTTC. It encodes CASSYSGTGVQETQYF.

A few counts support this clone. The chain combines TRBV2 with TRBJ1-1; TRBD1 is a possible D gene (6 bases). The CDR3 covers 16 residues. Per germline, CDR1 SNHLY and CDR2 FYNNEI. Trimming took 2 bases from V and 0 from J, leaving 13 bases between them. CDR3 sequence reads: CASSEPAGAMNTEAFF. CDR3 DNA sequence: TGTGCCAGCAGTGAACCGGCAGGGGCCATGAACACTGAAGCTTTCTTT.

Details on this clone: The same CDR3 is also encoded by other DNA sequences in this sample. The CDR3, as DNA: TGTGCCAGCAGCCCGGGACAGGGCCCCTATGGCTACACCTTC. Protein product: CASSPGQGPYGYTF. The chain combines TRBV4-2 with TRBJ1-2; the match to TRBD1 covers 9 bases. CDR3 length: 14 residues. V shed 4 bases and J 4 bases; nucleotides not matched to a gene: 4. CDR1 LGHNA and CDR2 YNFKEQ come from the germline V gene.

The CDR3 DNA reads as TGCGCCAGCAGCACCGGGACAGGGGCCCTTGCTCTGAACACCGGGGAGCTGTTTTTT. Protein product: CASSTGTGALALNTGELFF. The genes are TRBV5-1 and TRBJ2-2; 10 bases agree with TRBD1. J was trimmed by 1 base and V by 4 bases; bases with no gene match: 13. CDR1 is SGHRS and CDR2 is YFSETQ in the germline V gene. The CDR3 is 19 amino acids.

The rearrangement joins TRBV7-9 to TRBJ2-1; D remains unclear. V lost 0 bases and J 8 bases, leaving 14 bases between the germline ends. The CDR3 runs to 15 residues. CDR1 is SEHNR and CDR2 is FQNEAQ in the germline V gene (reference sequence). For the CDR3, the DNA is TGTGCCAGCAGCTTAGCACCCCAGGTGGCCGATGAGCAGTTCTTC. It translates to CASSLAPQVADEQFF.

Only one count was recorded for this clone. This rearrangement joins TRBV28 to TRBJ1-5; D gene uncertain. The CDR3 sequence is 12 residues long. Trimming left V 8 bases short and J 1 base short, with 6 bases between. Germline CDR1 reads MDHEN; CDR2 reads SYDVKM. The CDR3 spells CASYVSNQPQHF. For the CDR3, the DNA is TGTGCCAGCTATGTGAGCAATCAGCCCCAGCATTTT.

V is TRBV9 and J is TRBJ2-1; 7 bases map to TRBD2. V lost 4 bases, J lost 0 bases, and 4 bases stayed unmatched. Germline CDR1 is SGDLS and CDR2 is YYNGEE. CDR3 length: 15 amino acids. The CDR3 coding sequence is TGTGCCAGCAGCCCAGGGACTAACTCCTACAATGAGCAGTTCTTC. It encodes CASSPGTNSYNEQFF.

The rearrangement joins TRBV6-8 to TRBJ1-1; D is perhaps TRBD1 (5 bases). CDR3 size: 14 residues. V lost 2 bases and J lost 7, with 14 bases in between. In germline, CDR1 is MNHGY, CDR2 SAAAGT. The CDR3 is CASSYTGTGDEAFF. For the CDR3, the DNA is TGTGCCAGCAGTTACACGGGGACTGGAGATGAAGCTTTCTTT.

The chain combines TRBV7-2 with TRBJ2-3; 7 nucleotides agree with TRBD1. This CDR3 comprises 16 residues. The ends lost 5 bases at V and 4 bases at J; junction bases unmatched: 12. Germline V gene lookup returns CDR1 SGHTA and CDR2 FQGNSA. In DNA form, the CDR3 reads TGTGCCAGCAGCGATCCTAAGGGGGCTTGGGCAGATACGCAGTATTTT. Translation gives CASSDPKGAWADTQYF.